This entry describes one T cell receptor beta chain. These data come from a study of control samples from healthy donors and cancer patients. The CDR3 runs to 15 residues. V dropped 1 base and J dropped 2 bases, with 10 bases sitting between them. Germline assignment: CDR1 SGHRS and CDR2 YFSETQ. The table came from immunoSEQ multiplex PCR; TCRdb's copy has only in-frame clones and leaves some out. The sample lists about 55,000 clones; 85% to 95% were seen once. The clonotype was recovered from a man between 25 and 39 years old in good health. This rearrangement joins TRBV5-1 to TRBJ2-1; D unclear. Input material: blood. CDR3 sequence reads: CASSLTPTPYNEQFF. CDR3 in DNA: TGCGCCAGCAGCTTGACCCCGACTCCCTACAATGAGCAGTTCTTC.